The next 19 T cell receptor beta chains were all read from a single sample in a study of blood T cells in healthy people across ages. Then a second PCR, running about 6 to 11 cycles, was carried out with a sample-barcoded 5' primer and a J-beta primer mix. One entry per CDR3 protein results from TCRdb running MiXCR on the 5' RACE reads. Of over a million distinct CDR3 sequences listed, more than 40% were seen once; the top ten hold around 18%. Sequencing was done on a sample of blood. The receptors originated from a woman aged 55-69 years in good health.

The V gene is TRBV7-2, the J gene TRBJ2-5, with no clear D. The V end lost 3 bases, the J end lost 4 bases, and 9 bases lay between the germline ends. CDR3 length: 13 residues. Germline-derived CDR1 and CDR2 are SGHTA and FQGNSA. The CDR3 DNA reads TGTGCCAGCAGCTTCGTAGGGCGAGAGACCCAGTACTTC. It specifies CASSFVGRETQYF.

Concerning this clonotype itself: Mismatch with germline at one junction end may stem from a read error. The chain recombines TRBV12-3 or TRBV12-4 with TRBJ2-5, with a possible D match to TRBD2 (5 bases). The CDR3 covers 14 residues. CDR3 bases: TGTACCAGCAGCCAGAGCGGCCGAGGGGAGACCCAGTACTTC. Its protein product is CTSSQSGRGETQYF.

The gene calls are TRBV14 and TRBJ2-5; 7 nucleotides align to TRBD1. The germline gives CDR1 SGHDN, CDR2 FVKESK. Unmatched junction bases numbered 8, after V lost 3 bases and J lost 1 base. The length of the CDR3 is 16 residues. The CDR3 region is CASSQALDRSQETQYF. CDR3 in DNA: TGTGCCAGCAGCCAGGCCCTGGACAGGAGCCAAGAGACCCAGTACTTC.

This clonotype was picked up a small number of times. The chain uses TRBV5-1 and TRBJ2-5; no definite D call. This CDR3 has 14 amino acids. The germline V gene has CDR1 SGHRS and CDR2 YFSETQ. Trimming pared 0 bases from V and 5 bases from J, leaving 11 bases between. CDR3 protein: CASSLDGRLETQYF. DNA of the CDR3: TGCGCCAGCAGCTTGGACGGGCGACTGGAGACCCAGTACTTC.

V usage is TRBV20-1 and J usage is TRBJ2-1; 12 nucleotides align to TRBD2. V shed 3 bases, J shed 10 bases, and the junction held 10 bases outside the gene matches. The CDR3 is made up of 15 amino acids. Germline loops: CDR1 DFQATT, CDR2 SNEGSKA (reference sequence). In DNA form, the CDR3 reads TGCAGTGCTAGTGCAGGTACTAGCGGGAGGCGAGAGCAGTTCTTC. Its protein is CSASAGTSGRREQFF.

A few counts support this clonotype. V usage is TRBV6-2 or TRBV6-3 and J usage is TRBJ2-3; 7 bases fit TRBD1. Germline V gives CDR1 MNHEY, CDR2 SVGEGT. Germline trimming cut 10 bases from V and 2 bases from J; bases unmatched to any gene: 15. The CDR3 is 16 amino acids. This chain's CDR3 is CAIWYDRVKPTDTQYF. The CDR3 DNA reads TGTGCCATCTGGTATGACAGGGTTAAGCCCACAGATACGCAGTATTTT.

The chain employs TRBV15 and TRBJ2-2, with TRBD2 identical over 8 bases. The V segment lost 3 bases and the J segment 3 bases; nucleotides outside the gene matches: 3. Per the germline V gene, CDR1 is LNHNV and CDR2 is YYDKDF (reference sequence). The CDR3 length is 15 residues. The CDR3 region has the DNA TGTGCCACCAGCAGGAGCGGGAGTTACACCGGGGAGCTGTTTTTT. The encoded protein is CATSRSGSYTGELFF.

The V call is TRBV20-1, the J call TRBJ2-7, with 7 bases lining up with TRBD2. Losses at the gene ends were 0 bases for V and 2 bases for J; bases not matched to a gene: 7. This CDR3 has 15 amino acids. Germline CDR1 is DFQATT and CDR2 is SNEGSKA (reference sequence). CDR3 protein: CSARDWQGGAYEQYF. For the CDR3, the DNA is TGCAGTGCTAGAGATTGGCAGGGAGGGGCCTACGAGCAGTACTTC.

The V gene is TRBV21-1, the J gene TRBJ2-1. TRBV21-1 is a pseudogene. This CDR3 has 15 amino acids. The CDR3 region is CASRKYKPLYNEQFF. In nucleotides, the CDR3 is TGTGCCAGCCGAAAATATAAGCCGCTCTACAATGAGCAGTTCTTC.

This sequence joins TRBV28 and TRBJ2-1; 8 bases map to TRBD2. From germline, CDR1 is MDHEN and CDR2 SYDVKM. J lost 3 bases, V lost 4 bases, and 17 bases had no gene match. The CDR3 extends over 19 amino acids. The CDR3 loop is CASSSPGGGRPRGYNEQFF. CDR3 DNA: TGTGCCAGCAGTTCTCCCGGGGGGGGCCGCCCTCGAGGCTACAATGAGCAGTTCTTC. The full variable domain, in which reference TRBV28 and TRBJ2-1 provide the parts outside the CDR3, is DVKVTQSSRYLVKRTGEKVFLECVQDMDHENMFWYRQDPGLGLRLIYFSYDVKMKEKGDIPEGYSVSREKKERFSLILESASTNQTSMYLCASSSPGGGRPRGYNEQFFGPGTRLTVL.

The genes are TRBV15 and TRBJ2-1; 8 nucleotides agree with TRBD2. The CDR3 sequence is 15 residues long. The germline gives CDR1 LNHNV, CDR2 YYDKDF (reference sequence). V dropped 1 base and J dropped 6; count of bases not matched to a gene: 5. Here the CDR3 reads CATSRAREVLNEQFF. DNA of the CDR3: TGTGCCACCAGCAGAGCGCGGGAGGTTCTCAATGAGCAGTTCTTC. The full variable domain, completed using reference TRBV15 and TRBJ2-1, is DAMVIQNPRYQVTQFGKPVTLSCSQTLNHNVMYWYQQKSSQAPKLLFHYYDKDFNNEADTPDNFQSRRPNTSFCFLDIRSPGLGDTAMYLCATSRAREVLNEQFFGPGTRLTVL.

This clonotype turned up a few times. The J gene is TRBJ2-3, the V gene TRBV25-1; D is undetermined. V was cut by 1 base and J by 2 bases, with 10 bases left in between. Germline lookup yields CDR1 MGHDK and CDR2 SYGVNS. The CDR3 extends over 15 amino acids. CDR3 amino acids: CASSESFSSTDTQYF. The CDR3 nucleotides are TGTGCCAGCAGTGAATCCTTTTCTTCCACAGATACGCAGTATTTT.

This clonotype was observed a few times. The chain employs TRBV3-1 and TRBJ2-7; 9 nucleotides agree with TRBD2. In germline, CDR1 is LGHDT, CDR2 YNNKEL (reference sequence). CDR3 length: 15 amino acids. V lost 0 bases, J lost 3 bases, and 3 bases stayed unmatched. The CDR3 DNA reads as TGTGCCAGCAGCCAAGATTTTAGCGGGAGCTACGAGCAGTACTTC. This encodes CASSQDFSGSYEQYF.

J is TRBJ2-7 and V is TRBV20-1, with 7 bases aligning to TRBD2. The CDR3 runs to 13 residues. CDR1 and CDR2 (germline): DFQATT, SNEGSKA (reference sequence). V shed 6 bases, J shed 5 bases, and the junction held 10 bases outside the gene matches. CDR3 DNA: TGCAGTGCCGGACTAGTCTCTAGCCACGAGCAGTACTTC. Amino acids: CSAGLVSSHEQYF.

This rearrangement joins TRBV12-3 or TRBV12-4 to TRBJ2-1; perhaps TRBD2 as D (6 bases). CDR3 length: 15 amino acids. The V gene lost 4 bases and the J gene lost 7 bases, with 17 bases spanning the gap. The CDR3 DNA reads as TGTGCCAGCAGTTCCCCGACTAGAGGTAATAATGAGCAGTTCTTC. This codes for CASSSPTRGNNEQFF.

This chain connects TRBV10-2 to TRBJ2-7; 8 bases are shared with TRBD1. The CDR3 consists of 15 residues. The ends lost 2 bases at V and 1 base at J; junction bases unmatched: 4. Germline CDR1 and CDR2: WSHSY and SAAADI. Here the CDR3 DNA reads TGCGCCAGCAGTGAGAGCCAGGGGGCATCCTACGAGCAGTACTTC. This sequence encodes CASSESQGASYEQYF.

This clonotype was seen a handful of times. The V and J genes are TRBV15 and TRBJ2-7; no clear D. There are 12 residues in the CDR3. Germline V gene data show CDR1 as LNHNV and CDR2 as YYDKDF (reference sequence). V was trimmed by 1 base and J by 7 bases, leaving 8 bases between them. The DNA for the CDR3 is TGTGCCACCAGCAGAGGACCGGAAGAGCAGTACTTC. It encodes CATSRGPEEQYF.

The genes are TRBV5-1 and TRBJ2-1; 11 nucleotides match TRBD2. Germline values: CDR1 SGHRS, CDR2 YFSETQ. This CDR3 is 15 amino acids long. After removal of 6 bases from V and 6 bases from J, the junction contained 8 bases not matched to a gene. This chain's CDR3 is CASTPTSGSFNEQFF. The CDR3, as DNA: TGCGCCAGCACCCCTACTAGCGGGAGTTTCAATGAGCAGTTCTTC.

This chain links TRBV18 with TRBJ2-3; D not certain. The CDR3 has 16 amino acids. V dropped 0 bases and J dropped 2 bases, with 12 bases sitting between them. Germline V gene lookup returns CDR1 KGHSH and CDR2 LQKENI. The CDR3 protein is CASSPPYPGDTDTQYF. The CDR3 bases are TGTGCCAGCTCACCACCGTACCCTGGAGACACAGATACGCAGTATTTT.